The source of this T cell receptor (beta chain) is a study of PD-1 blockade in classical Hodgkin lymphoma. This CDR3 contains 19 residues. The study's findings and limits: With CD4+ cells, TCR diversity rose significantly by C4D1, but not with CD8+ cells.

Indicated time point: cycle 4 day 1 (C4D1), after more than five weeks of nivolumab. Each patient's relapse followed autologous stem cell transplantation, and brentuximab vedotin exposure varied. Profiling relied on immunoSEQ multiplex PCR, and the TCRdb table lists in-frame clones only, not all of them. The data contain about 24,000 clones, roughly 86% of them singletons. This clone was detected a few times. What it binds is unknown. The chain carries TRBV12-2 and TRBJ2-3. TRBV12-2 corresponds to a pseudogene. The sample was peripheral blood mononuclear cells (PBMCs), taken before the fourth cycle of nivolumab. This TCR was recovered from a human donor with classical Hodgkin lymphoma. CDR3 residues: CATTVGAVEDPDSTDTQYF. CDR3 coding DNA: TGTGCAACCACGGTTGGGGCAGTGGAGGACCCTGATAGCACAGATACGCAGTATTTT.